The entry below describes one TCR beta chain. In the authors' methods: Amplification with reference gene primers provided the estimates of nucleated cell counts. Sequenced by immunoSEQ multiplex PCR; TCRdb stores in-frame clones only, minus some. The DNA gave D and trimming, while V, J and clone size come from that table. The table has about 120,000 clones, approximately 85% seen once. Seattle patients were enrolled while actively infected and followed longitudinally. This entry belongs to a study of blood T cell repertoires in COVID-19. Study-wide context: COVID-19 samples, acute and convalescent, were from the United States, Italy and Spain. Sample material is recorded as cDNA or gDNA derived from T cells, B-cell-depleted T cells, or PBMCs.

The CDR3 consists of 14 residues. CDR1 and CDR2 (germline): LGHDT, YNNKEL (reference sequence). V trimming: 2 bases; J trimming: 2 bases; junction bases outside the gene matches: 3. The TCR originated in a man younger than 40 with COVID-19, enrolled during active disease. This chain uses TRBV3-1 (or the pseudogene TRBV3-2) with TRBJ2-7, with 7 bases fitting TRBD1. The specimen was peripheral blood. The CDR3 DNA reads as TGTGCCAGCAGCCAATCGACAGGGCCCTACGAGCAGTACTTC. It translates to CASSQSTGPYEQYF.